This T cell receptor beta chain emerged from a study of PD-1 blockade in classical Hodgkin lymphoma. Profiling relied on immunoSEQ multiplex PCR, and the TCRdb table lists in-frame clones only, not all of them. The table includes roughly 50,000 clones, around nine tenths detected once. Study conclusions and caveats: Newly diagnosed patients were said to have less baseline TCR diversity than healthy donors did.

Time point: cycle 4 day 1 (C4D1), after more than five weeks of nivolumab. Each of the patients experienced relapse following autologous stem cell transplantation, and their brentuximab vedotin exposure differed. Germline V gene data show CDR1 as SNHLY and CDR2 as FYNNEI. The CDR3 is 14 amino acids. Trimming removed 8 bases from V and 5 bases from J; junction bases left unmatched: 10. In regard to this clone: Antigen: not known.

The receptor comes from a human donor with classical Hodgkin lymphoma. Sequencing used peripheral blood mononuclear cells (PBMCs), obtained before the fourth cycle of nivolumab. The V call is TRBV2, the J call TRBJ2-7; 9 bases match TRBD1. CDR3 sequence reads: CASASGTGIHEQYF. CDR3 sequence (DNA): TGTGCCAGCGCATCCGGGACAGGGATCCACGAGCAGTACTTC. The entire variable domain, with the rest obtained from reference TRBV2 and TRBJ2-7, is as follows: EPEVTQTPSHQVTQMGQEVILRCVPISNHLYFYWYRQILGQKVEFLVSFYNNEISEKSEIFDDQFSVERPDGSNFTLKIRSTKLEDSAMYFCASASGTGIHEQYFGPGTRLTVT.